Many counts were recorded for the clone carrying this TCR beta chain. Among the exclusions were patients with other autoimmune diseases, uncontrolled infections, pregnancy or lactation. The authors used Ficoll-Paque density gradient centrifugation to separate PBMCs. The input was around 10 ml of fresh peripheral blood. This CDR3 has 16 amino acids. Deletions cut 3 bases from V and 1 base from J, with 12 bases between. Germline CDR1 and CDR2: LNHDA and SQIVND (reference sequence). RNA transcripts yielded amplified TCR beta CDR3 regions. The authors performed first-round RT-PCR with HTBI primers and then a second-round multiplex PCR. TCRdb processed the multiplex PCR reads anew with MiXCR; each CDR3 protein has one entry. The sample consists of hundreds of thousands of distinct CDR3 sequences, under 50% of them appearing once. This sample is part of a study of Graves' ophthalmopathy and Graves' hyperthyroidism. The overall study: Blood was drawn at initial diagnosis, before any treatment.

Sequenced: peripheral blood. The genes are TRBV19 and TRBJ2-2; D remains ambiguous. The sequence was collected from an adult man with Graves' ophthalmopathy. CDR3 coding DNA: TGTGCCAGTAGTATGTGGTTGGGAAGGAACACCGGGGAGCTGTTTTTT. This codes for CASSMWLGRNTGELFF.